This TCR beta chain is drawn from a study of shared clonotypes between healthy human individuals. Study context: Donor ages ranged 18 to 49 years: two women, a few men.

This clone was seen more than once but under ten times. What it binds is unknown. Distinct nucleotide sequences in the sample also encode this CDR3. The germline V gene encodes CDR1 MDHEN and CDR2 SYDVKM. Trimming at V came to 4 bases and at J to 1 base, leaving 4 bases not matched to a gene. The CDR3 is made up of 15 amino acids. Sequencing was performed with immunoSEQ multiplex PCR; in TCRdb, only in-frame clones are kept and a portion is missing. The sample contains about 680,000 clones, about 80% of which appear only once. Findings and limits, study-wide: Limitation of the genetic and exposure-history diversity represented came from the few donors.

A CD45RA+ naive subset and a CD45RA-negative memory subset were split from CD4+ cells. The origin of this receptor is a woman in her 30s in good health. The sequencing sample was made of memory CD4+ T cells sorted from blood. Documented subset: CD45RA-negative fraction. The chain couples TRBV28 to TRBJ1-5; 7 positions match TRBD1. In DNA form, the CDR3 reads TGTGCCAGCAGTTCTGCGGGACAGAGCAATCAGCCCCAGCATTTT. Translated, it gives CASSSAGQSNQPQHF.